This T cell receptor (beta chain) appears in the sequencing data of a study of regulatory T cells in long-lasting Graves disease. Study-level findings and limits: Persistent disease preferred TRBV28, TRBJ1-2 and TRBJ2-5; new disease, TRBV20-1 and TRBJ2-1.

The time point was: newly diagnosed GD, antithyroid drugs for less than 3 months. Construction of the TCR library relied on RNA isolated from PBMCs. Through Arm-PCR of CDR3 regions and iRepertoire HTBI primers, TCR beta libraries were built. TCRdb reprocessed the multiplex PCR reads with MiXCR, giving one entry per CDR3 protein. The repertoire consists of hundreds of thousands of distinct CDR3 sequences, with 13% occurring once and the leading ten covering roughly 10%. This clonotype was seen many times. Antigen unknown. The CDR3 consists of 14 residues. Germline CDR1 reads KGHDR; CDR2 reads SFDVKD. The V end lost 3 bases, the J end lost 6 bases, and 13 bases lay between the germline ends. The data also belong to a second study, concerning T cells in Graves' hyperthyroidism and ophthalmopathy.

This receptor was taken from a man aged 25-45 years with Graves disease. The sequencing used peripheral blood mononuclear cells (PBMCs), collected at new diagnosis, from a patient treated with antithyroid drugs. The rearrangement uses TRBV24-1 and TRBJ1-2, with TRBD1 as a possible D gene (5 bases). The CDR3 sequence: CATSDRRGVDGYTF. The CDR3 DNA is TGTGCCACCAGTGATCGGCGAGGGGTGGATGGCTACACCTTC.